The 11 T cell receptor beta chains below were found in one sample sequenced in a study of regulatory T cells in long-lasting Graves disease. As for time point: newly diagnosed GD, antithyroid drugs for less than 3 months. Generation of the TCR library employed RNA extracted from PBMCs. Combining iRepertoire HTBI primers with Arm-PCR of CDR3 regions, the authors built TCR beta libraries. One entry per CDR3 protein, called by TCRdb with MiXCR from the multiplex PCR reads. The sample has fewer than 550,000 distinct CDR3 sequences, about 16% seen once. This sample also appeared in a second study, on T cells in Graves' hyperthyroidism and ophthalmopathy.

The sample in question was peripheral blood mononuclear cells (PBMCs), obtained at new diagnosis, from a patient treated with antithyroid drugs. Receptors originate from a woman aged 40-60 years with Graves disease.

The V call is TRBV11-2, the J call TRBJ2-1; 12 positions match TRBD1. Germline V CDR1 and CDR2: SGHAT, FQNNGV. CDR3 length equals 15 residues. V was pared by 5 bases and J by 5 bases, with 4 bases of the junction left unmatched. DNA for the CDR3: TGTGCCAGCAGCCCGGGACAGGGGGCTAACAATGAGCAGTTCTTC. Translation gives CASSPGQGANNEQFF.

V gene TRBV12-3 or TRBV12-4 combines with J gene TRBJ2-5, with D possibly TRBD1 on 6 matching bases. V lost 4 bases, J lost 4 bases, and 16 bases lay in between. The CDR3 spans 15 residues. This chain's CDR3 is CASSSGARGRETQYF. CDR3 in DNA: TGTGCCAGCAGTTCCGGAGCCAGGGGAAGAGAGACCCAGTACTTC.

This chain links TRBV20-1 with TRBJ2-5, with 11 bases identical to TRBD2. The CDR3 sequence is 18 residues long. Per germline, CDR1 DFQATT and CDR2 SNEGSKA (reference sequence). V was clipped by 3 bases and J by 2 bases; unmatched bases: 14. The CDR3, as DNA: TGCAGTGCTAGTGGTCTAGCGGGGGGTACGGGGGGGCAAGAGACCCAGTACTTC. Translating it yields CSASGLAGGTGGQETQYF.

This clonotype was seen once. A read error may produce the germline difference seen at one junction end. V gene TRBV5-5 combines with J gene TRBJ1-2; perhaps TRBD1 as D (6 bases). Germline assignment: CDR1 SGHKS and CDR2 YYEKEE (reference sequence). The CDR3 totals 15 residues. CDR3 amino acids: CASGLWDTVLYGYTF. CDR3 in DNA: TGTGCCAGCGGCTTGTGGGACACCGTTCTCTATGGCTACACCTTC. Full variable domain (rest looked up from reference TRBV5-5 and TRBJ1-2): DAGVTQSPTHLIKTRGQQVTLRCSPISGHKSVSWYQQVLGQGPQFIFQYYEKEERGRGNFPDRFSARQFPNYSSELNVNALLLGDSALYLCASGLWDTVLYGYTFGSGTRLTVV.

This clonotype was counted at least ten times. This chain uses TRBV10-3 with TRBJ1-5; D unresolved. Germline V gene lookup returns CDR1 ENHRY and CDR2 SYGVKD. V was pared by 3 bases and J by 3 bases, with 6 bases between. The CDR3 extends over 13 amino acids. CDR3 in DNA: TGTGCCATCAGTGACACGACCAATCAGCCCCAGCATTTT. It is translated as CAISDTTNQPQHF.

A word on this clonotype: A read error may be the cause here, since a much bigger clone is one base away. A read error is likely, as this CDR3 ends without the conserved phenylalanine or tryptophan. The V call is TRBV12-3 or TRBV12-4, the J call TRBJ1-3; the match to TRBD1 covers 8 bases. CDR3 length: 14 residues. J gave up 2 bases and V 8 bases, and 5 bases lay outside the gene matches. CDR3: CASGRTGTGNTIYS. As DNA, the CDR3 is TGTGCCAGCGGACGGACAGGGACTGGAAACACCATATATTCT.

In its sample, this clonotype was seen many times. The gene calls are TRBV11-2 and TRBJ2-3, with a possible D match to TRBD1 (5 bases). Trimming took off 1 base at V and 2 bases at J, with 10 bases between the two ends. There are 15 residues in the CDR3. CDR1 is SGHAT and CDR2 is FQNNGV in the germline V gene. The CDR3 is CASSLGAGFTDTQYF. The CDR3 DNA is TGTGCCAGCAGCTTAGGGGCAGGGTTCACAGATACGCAGTATTTT.

This clonotype was found many times. The V gene is TRBV27, the J gene TRBJ2-3, with D maybe TRBD2 (5 bases). This CDR3 is 14 amino acids long. From germline, CDR1 is MNHEY and CDR2 SMNVEV (reference sequence). V lost 11 bases, J lost 2 bases, and 17 bases lay in between. In DNA, the CDR3 is TGTGCCTCGAGGGCTAGTGCGTCCACAGATACGCAGTATTTT. This sequence encodes CASRASASTDTQYF.

This chain uses TRBV12-3 or TRBV12-4 with TRBJ2-2; 9 bases fit TRBD1. The CDR3 totals 14 residues. J lost 6 bases, V lost 4 bases, and 3 bases had no gene match. The CDR3 here is CASSSTGGSGELFF. The DNA of the CDR3 is TGTGCCAGCAGTTCGACAGGGGGTTCCGGGGAGCTGTTTTTT.

This clonotype has more than one count but fewer than ten. The chain links TRBV7-6 to TRBJ1-3, with D possibly being TRBD1 (6 bases). This CDR3 has 16 amino acids. Germline V lookup: CDR1 SGHVS, CDR2 FNYEAQ. V was trimmed by 5 bases and J by 0 bases, leaving 14 bases between them. The CDR3 region has the DNA TGTGCCAGCAGCCCAGTATCGGACAGCTCTGGAAACACCATATATTTT. It specifies CASSPVSDSSGNTIYF.

This clonotype was counted only a few times. V gene TRBV12-3 or TRBV12-4 combines with J gene TRBJ2-4; 7 bases align to TRBD1. Trimming took 7 bases from V and 3 from J; bases not matched to a gene: 9. This CDR3 has 15 amino acids. CDR3 sequence reads: CASTWTGSGKNIQYF. In DNA, the CDR3 is TGTGCCAGCACCTGGACAGGTAGTGGCAAAAACATTCAGTACTTC.